This T cell receptor beta chain stems from a study of blood T cell repertoires in COVID-19. Study-wide background: Some COVID-19 samples were acute and others convalescent; all came from the United States, Italy and Spain. In each case, the material was cDNA or gDNA derived from T cells, B-cell-depleted T cells, or PBMCs.

Methods used by the authors: Reference gene primer amplification yielded estimated nucleated cell counts. Repertoires were generated with immunoSEQ multiplex PCR, while TCRdb's copy carries only in-frame clones and drops some. That table gives V, J and clone size, and the DNA gave D and trimming. The sample includes around 130,000 clones, roughly 84% of them seen just once. V trimming: 4 bases; J trimming: 6 bases; junction bases outside the gene matches: 8. The CDR3 covers 15 residues. Germline CDR1 is SQVTM and CDR2 is ANQGSEA. This clone was seen a few times. The gene calls are TRBV29-1 and TRBJ2-2, with TRBD2 matching over 10 bases. Sequencing input: peripheral blood. This TCR was recovered from a man aged 60 to 75 with acute or convalescent COVID-19. The DNA of the CDR3 is TGCAGCGTTGGTGCTAGCGGGAGTCCCGCCGGGGAGCTGTTTTTT. Translation gives CSVGASGSPAGELFF.